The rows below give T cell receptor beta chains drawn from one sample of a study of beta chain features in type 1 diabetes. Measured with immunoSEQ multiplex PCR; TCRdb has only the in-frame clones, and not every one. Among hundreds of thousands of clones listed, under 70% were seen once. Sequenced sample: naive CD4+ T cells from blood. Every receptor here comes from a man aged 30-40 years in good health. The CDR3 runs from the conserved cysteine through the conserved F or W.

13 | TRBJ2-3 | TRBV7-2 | CASSRRGTDTQYF
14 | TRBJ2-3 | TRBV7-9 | CASSIAGVGDTQYF
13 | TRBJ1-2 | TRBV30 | CAWSQGQSYGYTF
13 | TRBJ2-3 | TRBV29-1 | CSVAGQTTDTQYF
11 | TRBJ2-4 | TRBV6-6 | CASSAGQGQYF
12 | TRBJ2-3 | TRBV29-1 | CSVGSGDDTQYF
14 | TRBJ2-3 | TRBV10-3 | CAISEHREGDTQYF
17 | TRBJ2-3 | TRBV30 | CAWSVSRTSGGTDTQYF
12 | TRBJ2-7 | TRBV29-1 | CSVEGGGREQYF
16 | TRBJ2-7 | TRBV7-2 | CASSLASGTVLGEQYF
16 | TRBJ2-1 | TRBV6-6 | CASSYRTSGTYNEQFF
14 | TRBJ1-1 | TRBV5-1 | CASSLPTGNTEAFF
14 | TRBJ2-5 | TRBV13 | CASRSQAGQETQYF
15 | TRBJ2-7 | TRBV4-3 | CASSQEAGFTYEQYF
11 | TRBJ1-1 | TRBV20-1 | CSAPVQLEAFF
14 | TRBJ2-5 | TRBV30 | CAWSVFGGQETQYF
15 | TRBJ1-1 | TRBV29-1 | CSVEWRPRPGSEAFF
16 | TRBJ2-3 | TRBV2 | CASSQQWRLGTDTQYF
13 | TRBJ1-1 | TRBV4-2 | CASSQAEGTEAFF
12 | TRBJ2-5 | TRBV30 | CAWGPSGETQYF
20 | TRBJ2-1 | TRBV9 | CASSEDLGLAGLPSENEQFF
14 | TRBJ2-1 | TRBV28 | CASSLRGETNEQFF